The clone carrying this T cell receptor beta chain was counted ten times or more. The CDR3 has 15 amino acids. Germline values: CDR1 KGHSH, CDR2 LQKENI. The V and J ends lost 1 base and 0 bases respectively, with 9 bases between them. The record originates from a study of blood T cell repertoires in COVID-19. At the level of the study: Samples taken during acute and convalescent COVID-19 were collected in the United States, Italy and Spain.

Using immunoSEQ multiplex PCR, the repertoire was profiled, and TCRdb retains in-frame clones only, with some absent. Here the sample spans 450,000 to 600,000 clones, about nine tenths being singletons. Those enrolled, adults aged roughly 18 to 95 years, came from 25 or so US areas. Allocation to cohorts depended on clinical history reported by the participants. Symptom resolution, clearance, or two negative PCRs marked the recovered donors of Cohort 3. The chain has TRBV18 and TRBJ1-1, with D unclear. The sequenced sample consisted of PBMCs or T cells enriched from blood (not recorded which). This receptor was taken from a woman younger than 30 who had recovered from COVID-19. The CDR3 nucleotides read TGTGCCAGCTCACCACTCAACAGAATGAACACTGAAGCTTTCTTT. Residues: CASSPLNRMNTEAFF.